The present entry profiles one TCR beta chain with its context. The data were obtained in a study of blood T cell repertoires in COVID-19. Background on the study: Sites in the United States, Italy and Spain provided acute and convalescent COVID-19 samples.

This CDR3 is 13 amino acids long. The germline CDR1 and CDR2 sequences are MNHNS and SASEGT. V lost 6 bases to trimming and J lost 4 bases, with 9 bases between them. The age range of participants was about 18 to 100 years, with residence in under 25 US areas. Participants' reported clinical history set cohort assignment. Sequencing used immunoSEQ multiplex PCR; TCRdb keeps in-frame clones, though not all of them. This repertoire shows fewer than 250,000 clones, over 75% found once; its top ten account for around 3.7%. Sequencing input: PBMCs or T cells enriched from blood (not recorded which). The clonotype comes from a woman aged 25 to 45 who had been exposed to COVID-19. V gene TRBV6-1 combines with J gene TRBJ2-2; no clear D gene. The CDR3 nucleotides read TGTGCCAGCAGCGAGACAAGCACCGGGGAGCTGTTTTTT. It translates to CASSETSTGELFF.